This T cell receptor beta chain stems from a study of shared clonotypes between healthy human individuals. General study points: Sequencing depth was expected to affect clonotype sharing among donors.

A remark on this clone: Antigen unknown.

CDR1 is SNHLY and CDR2 is FYNNEI in the germline V gene. This CDR3 spans 15 amino acids. The J segment lost 4 bases and the V segment lost 5 bases, leaving 5 bases of the junction unmatched. Healthy HIV-negative adults without recent acute infections or vaccinations served as donors. TCRdb keeps only in-frame clones here, not all; method: immunoSEQ multiplex PCR. The table lists some 1,400,000 clones, about 96% of them singletons. The source of this sequence is a man aged 30 to 39 in good health. Sequencing was done on a sample of naive CD4+ T cells sorted from blood. Specified subset: CD45RA+ positively selected. This chain links TRBV2 with TRBJ2-5; 12 nucleotides agree with TRBD1. The CDR3 DNA follows: TGTGCCAGCAGTTGGGGACAGGGGGCCCTAGAGACCCAGTACTTC. It specifies CASSWGQGALETQYF.